These T cell receptor beta chains were read from a single sample in a study of regulatory T cells in long-lasting Graves disease. TCRdb re-called the multiplex PCR reads through MiXCR, storing one row per CDR3 protein. The sample consists of 500,000 to 700,000 distinct CDR3 sequences, around 32% of them appearing once. The sequences come from peripheral blood mononuclear cells (PBMCs), collected when the disease was refractory, from a patient treated with antithyroid drugs. The receptors come from a female donor with Graves disease. CDR3s include the opening cysteine and the closing phenylalanine or tryptophan. Each record gives: CDR3 protein, CDR3 DNA, V gene, clone size, CDR3 length, J gene, D gene. A D gene is named only where the DNA matches it firmly. Expanded clones are given a class, and other clones once, few, many or no size at all.

CDR3aa: CASRREGLYNEQFF; CDR3nt: TGTGCCAGCAGGCGGGAGGGCCTCTACAATGAGCAGTTCTTC; v_gene: TRBV12-3/TRBV12-4; abundance: -; len: 14; j_gene: TRBJ2-1; d_gene: TRBD2
CDR3aa: CASFTGGNEKLFF; CDR3nt: TGTGCCAGCTTTACCGGGGGGAATGAAAAACTGTTTTTT; v_gene: TRBV3-1; abundance: -; len: 13; j_gene: TRBJ1-4; d_gene: -
CDR3aa: CASSLVDGSNQPQHF; CDR3nt: TGTGCCAGCAGTTTAGTAGACGGTAGCAATCAGCCCCAGCATTTT; v_gene: TRBV12-3/TRBV12-4; abundance: few; len: 15; j_gene: TRBJ1-5; d_gene: -
CDR3aa: CASIRGVVYNEQFF; CDR3nt: TGTGCCAGCATCAGGGGGGTTGTCTACAATGAGCAGTTCTTC; v_gene: TRBV6-1; abundance: -; len: 14; j_gene: TRBJ2-1; d_gene: -
CDR3aa: CAWSTQNTEAFF; CDR3nt: TGTGCCTGGAGTACCCAGAACACTGAAGCTTTCTTT; v_gene: TRBV30; abundance: -; len: 12; j_gene: TRBJ1-1; d_gene: -
CDR3aa: CASSEVRAGEQYF; CDR3nt: TGTGCCAGCAGTGAAGTCAGGGCTGGCGAGCAGTACTTC; v_gene: TRBV6-1; abundance: few; len: 13; j_gene: TRBJ2-7; d_gene: -
CDR3aa: CASLPSRGAAGELFF; CDR3nt: TGTGCCAGTCTGCCATCCAGAGGGGCTGCTGGGGAGCTGTTTTTT; v_gene: TRBV19; abundance: few; len: 15; j_gene: TRBJ2-2; d_gene: -
CDR3aa: CSAREGLAVYF; CDR3nt: TGCAGTGCTAGAGAGGGACTAGCTGTCTACTTC; v_gene: TRBV20-1; abundance: few; len: 11; j_gene: TRBJ2-5; d_gene: TRBD2
CDR3aa: CSASGGLSSYEQYF; CDR3nt: TGCAGTGCTAGCGGGGGTCTGAGCTCCTACGAGCAGTACTTC; v_gene: TRBV20-1; abundance: few; len: 14; j_gene: TRBJ2-7; d_gene: -
CDR3aa: CANKDRGFPEQYF; CDR3nt: TGTGCCAACAAGGACAGGGGGTTCCCCGAGCAGTACTTC; v_gene: TRBV2; abundance: -; len: 13; j_gene: TRBJ2-7; d_gene: TRBD1
CDR3aa: CASSLSSSNFANTGELFF; CDR3nt: TGTGCCAGCAGTTTATCGTCTAGCAATTTCGCAAACACCGGGGAGCTGTTTTTT; v_gene: TRBV28; abundance: -; len: 18; j_gene: TRBJ2-2; d_gene: -
CDR3aa: CASSERGFYNSPLHF; CDR3nt: TGCGCCAGCAGCGAGAGGGGATTCTATAATTCACCCCTCCACTTT; v_gene: TRBV4-1; abundance: -; len: 15; j_gene: TRBJ1-6; d_gene: -
CDR3aa: CAISPRDARYNEQFF; CDR3nt: TGTGCCATCAGCCCACGAGATGCTCGTTACAATGAGCAGTTCTTC; v_gene: TRBV10-3; abundance: -; len: 15; j_gene: TRBJ2-1; d_gene: -
CDR3aa: CASSRRTSGSGRETQYF; CDR3nt: TGTGCCAGCAGCCGACGAACTAGCGGGAGTGGTAGGGAGACCCAGTACTTC; v_gene: TRBV7-2; abundance: -; len: 17; j_gene: TRBJ2-5; d_gene: TRBD2
CDR3aa: CASSFPTSGRAGGNIQYF; CDR3nt: TGTGCCAGCAGTTTTCCGACTAGCGGGAGGGCCGGGGGAAACATTCAGTACTTC; v_gene: TRBV28; abundance: few; len: 18; j_gene: TRBJ2-4; d_gene: TRBD2
CDR3aa: CAISDRGEQYF; CDR3nt: TGTGCCATCAGCGACAGGGGCGAGCAGTACTTC; v_gene: TRBV10-3; abundance: -; len: 11; j_gene: TRBJ2-7; d_gene: TRBD1
CDR3aa: CASSFGQSSGNTIYF; CDR3nt: TGTGCCAGCAGCTTCGGACAGTCCTCTGGAAACACCATATATTTT; v_gene: TRBV13; abundance: -; len: 15; j_gene: TRBJ1-3; d_gene: -
CDR3aa: CASNLKIDNSPLHF; CDR3nt: TGTGCCAGCAATTTGAAGATAGATAATTCACCCCTCCACTTT; v_gene: TRBV2; abundance: many; len: 14; j_gene: TRBJ1-6; d_gene: -
CDR3aa: CASNPRGGRGSPLHF; CDR3nt: TGTGCCAGCAACCCAAGGGGCGGACGGGGGTCACCCCTCCACTTT; v_gene: TRBV28; abundance: -; len: 15; j_gene: TRBJ1-6; d_gene: -
CDR3aa: CASRPSDRGWTYEQYF; CDR3nt: TGTGCCAGCAGACCCAGCGACAGGGGGTGGACCTACGAGCAGTACTTC; v_gene: TRBV6-2/TRBV6-3; abundance: -; len: 16; j_gene: TRBJ2-7; d_gene: TRBD1
CDR3aa: CASSLLAGAHEQYF; CDR3nt: TGTGCCAGCAGCCTATTAGCGGGAGCCCACGAGCAGTACTTC; v_gene: TRBV11-2; abundance: many; len: 14; j_gene: TRBJ2-7; d_gene: TRBD2
CDR3aa: CASSPGQGFREQYF; CDR3nt: TGCGCCAGCAGCCCGGGACAGGGGTTTCGCGAGCAGTACTTC; v_gene: TRBV5-1; abundance: few; len: 14; j_gene: TRBJ2-7; d_gene: TRBD1
CDR3aa: CAISSKYEQYF; CDR3nt: TGTGCCATCAGTTCCAAGTACGAGCAGTACTTC; v_gene: TRBV10-3; abundance: -; len: 11; j_gene: TRBJ2-7; d_gene: -
CDR3aa: CASGTGVNQPQHF; CDR3nt: TGTGCCAGCGGTACAGGGGTCAATCAGCCCCAGCATTTT; v_gene: TRBV27; abundance: -; len: 13; j_gene: TRBJ1-5; d_gene: TRBD1
CDR3aa: CASGRGTENNEQFF; CDR3nt: TGTGCCAGCGGACGAGGGACAGAGAACAATGAGCAGTTCTTC; v_gene: TRBV2; abundance: few; len: 14; j_gene: TRBJ2-1; d_gene: TRBD1
CDR3aa: CASTGSTGIQETQYF; CDR3nt: TGTGCCAGCACCGGATCAACAGGGATTCAAGAGACCCAGTACTTC; v_gene: TRBV28; abundance: few; len: 15; j_gene: TRBJ2-5; d_gene: -
CDR3aa: CASSFGTPQANPPLHF; CDR3nt: TGTGCCAGCAGCTTTGGGACACCTCAAGCTAATCCACCCCTCCACTTT; v_gene: TRBV5-5; abundance: -; len: 16; j_gene: TRBJ1-6; d_gene: -
CDR3aa: CASSGGHGRGVTEAFF; CDR3nt: TGCGCCAGCAGCGGGGGACACGGGCGAGGAGTCACTGAAGCTTTCTTT; v_gene: TRBV5-1; abundance: -; len: 16; j_gene: TRBJ1-1; d_gene: -
CDR3aa: CSARVVAGVVQPQHF; CDR3nt: TGCAGTGCTAGAGTGGTCGCAGGGGTAGTTCAGCCCCAGCATTTT; v_gene: TRBV20-1; abundance: few; len: 15; j_gene: TRBJ1-5; d_gene: -
CDR3aa: CAWNAGIRHGYGYTF; CDR3nt: TGTGCCTGGAACGCAGGGATCCGTCATGGCTATGGCTACACCTTC; v_gene: TRBV30; abundance: many; len: 15; j_gene: TRBJ1-2; d_gene: -
CDR3aa: CASSSDGLAKNIQYF; CDR3nt: TGTGCCAGCAGTTCGGACGGCTTAGCCAAAAACATTCAGTACTTC; v_gene: TRBV27; abundance: -; len: 15; j_gene: TRBJ2-4; d_gene: -
CDR3aa: CASGATPQGQPQHF; CDR3nt: TGTGCCAGCGGTGCGACACCACAGGGCCAGCCCCAGCATTTT; v_gene: TRBV6-1; abundance: -; len: 14; j_gene: TRBJ1-5; d_gene: -
CDR3aa: CASRGPNSNEQFF; CDR3nt: TGTGCCAGCAGAGGCCCTAACTCCAATGAGCAGTTCTTC; v_gene: TRBV6-1; abundance: many; len: 13; j_gene: TRBJ2-1; d_gene: -
CDR3aa: CASRRGSLNYGYTF; CDR3nt: TGTGCCAGCAGGAGGGGGAGCTTGAACTATGGCTACACCTTC; v_gene: TRBV27; abundance: -; len: 14; j_gene: TRBJ1-2; d_gene: -
CDR3aa: CASSRRRESLYEQYF; CDR3nt: TGTGCCAGCAGTCGGAGACGAGAATCCCTTTACGAGCAGTACTTC; v_gene: TRBV27; abundance: -; len: 15; j_gene: TRBJ2-7; d_gene: -
CDR3aa: CASSLAGFEANYGYTF; CDR3nt: TGTGCCAGCAGCTTAGCCGGGTTTGAGGCTAACTATGGCTACACCTTC; v_gene: TRBV7-9; abundance: few; len: 16; j_gene: TRBJ1-2; d_gene: -
CDR3aa: CASSEGRDQPQHF; CDR3nt: TGCGCCAGTAGTGAGGGCCGGGATCAGCCCCAGCATTTT; v_gene: TRBV10-1; abundance: few; len: 13; j_gene: TRBJ1-5; d_gene: -
CDR3aa: CASSPTGGGGNQPQHF; CDR3nt: TGTGCCAGCTCACCTACAGGGGGAGGTGGCAATCAGCCCCAGCATTTT; v_gene: TRBV18; abundance: -; len: 16; j_gene: TRBJ1-5; d_gene: TRBD1
CDR3aa: CSVRGGVGTEAFF; CDR3nt: TGCAGCGTTCGAGGCGGGGTTGGCACTGAAGCTTTCTTT; v_gene: TRBV29-1; abundance: few; len: 13; j_gene: TRBJ1-1; d_gene: -
CDR3aa: CASSALAELAKNIQYF; CDR3nt: TGTGCCAGCAGCGCCCTAGCAGAGCTAGCCAAAAACATTCAGTACTTC; v_gene: TRBV11-2; abundance: many; len: 16; j_gene: TRBJ2-4; d_gene: -
CDR3aa: CASSTKRGNSPLHF; CDR3nt: TGTGCCAGCAGCACCAAGAGGGGAAATTCACCCCTCCACTTT; v_gene: TRBV9; abundance: -; len: 14; j_gene: TRBJ1-6; d_gene: -
CDR3aa: CASSPGGGNGGTEAFF; CDR3nt: TGCGCCAGCAGCCCCGGGGGCGGGAACGGGGGCACTGAAGCTTTCTTT; v_gene: TRBV5-1; abundance: -; len: 16; j_gene: TRBJ1-1; d_gene: -
CDR3aa: CASSYGSRGSEQYF; CDR3nt: TGTGCCAGCAGCTATGGGAGCAGGGGGAGCGAGCAGTACTTC; v_gene: TRBV28; abundance: many; len: 14; j_gene: TRBJ2-7; d_gene: TRBD1